The T cell receptor beta chain under discussion was sequenced for a study of lymphopenia after photon versus proton radiotherapy. Sequenced by immunoSEQ multiplex PCR; TCRdb stores in-frame clones only, minus some. The table has roughly 41,000 clones, 85% seen once; the top ten hold approximately 3%. J gave up 7 bases and V 7 bases, and 8 bases lay outside the gene matches. CDR3 size: 14 residues. CDR1 and CDR2 (germline): SGHTA, FQGNSA. The sequencing here drew on peripheral blood, taken from a patient treated with photon-based radiotherapy. The chain links TRBV7-2 to TRBJ2-3; 10 bases align to TRBD2. This TCR was recovered from a man aged 45-65 years with gastric cancer. The CDR3 coding sequence is TGTGCCAGCACCCCGTGGACTAGCGGAAATACGCAGTATTTT. As protein: CASTPWTSGNTQYF.